This entry lists 7 T cell receptor beta chains sequenced from one sample in a study of T-cell reconstitution after alpha-beta-depleted transplantation in children. The TCRbeta library was prepared with unique molecular identifiers. TCRdb recomputed calls from the PCR reads with MiXCR, one row per CDR3 protein. The table includes about 98,000 distinct CDR3 sequences, around 22% detected once. Sequences were derived from PBMCs, sampled before TCRalphabeta/CD19-depleted stem cell transplant. The source of these receptors is a boy aged 2 to 9 with acute lymphoblastic leukemia, due to receive a stem cell transplant.

This clonotype came up a few times. V usage is TRBV10-3 and J usage is TRBJ1-6; D not certain. The CDR3 is 12 residues long. Trimming took 4 bases from V and 9 from J, leaving 7 bases between them. Germline CDR1 and CDR2: ENHRY and SYGVKD. CDR3: CAISAEGSPLHF. The CDR3 DNA sequence: TGTGCCATCAGTGCGGAGGGTTCACCCCTCCACTTT.

V and J are TRBV5-4 and TRBJ2-1; possible D gene TRBD2, 6 bases. Germline-derived CDR1 and CDR2 are SGHNT and YYREEE (reference sequence). The CDR3 has 16 residues. V gave up 4 bases and J gave up 2 bases, with 16 bases separating them. The CDR3 region is CASSPRGGLTYNEQFF. CDR3 nucleotides: TGTGCCAGCAGCCCCCGTGGGGGGTTGACCTACAATGAGCAGTTCTTC.

J is TRBJ2-2 and V is TRBV25-1; D is undetermined. V was trimmed by 2 bases and J by 4 bases, leaving 8 bases between them. The CDR3 is 14 amino acids. Germline CDR1 is MGHDK and CDR2 is SYGVNS. The CDR3 spells CASSEVRGTGELFF. The CDR3 DNA reads as TGTGCCAGCAGTGAAGTAAGAGGCACCGGGGAGCTGTTTTTT.

The chain is built from TRBV27 and TRBJ2-7; possibly TRBD2 for D (6 bases). Trimming shortened V by 8 bases and J by 6 bases, and 11 bases separated the two germline ends. CDR1 is MNHEY, CDR2 SMNVEV, per germline (reference sequence). CDR3 length equals 11 residues. The chain's CDR3 is CASGTWGEQYF. Here the CDR3 DNA reads TGTGCCAGCGGGACTTGGGGCGAGCAGTACTTC.

This chain connects TRBV5-6 to TRBJ2-2; D not certain. Trimming left V 1 base short and J 3 bases short, with 7 bases between. The CDR3 runs to 14 residues. Per germline, CDR1 SGHDT and CDR2 YYEEEE. CDR3 sequence: CASSLIDHTGELFF. CDR3 bases: TGTGCCAGCAGCTTGATTGACCACACCGGGGAGCTGTTTTTT. The variable domain in full, with the rest retrieved from reference TRBV5-6 and TRBJ2-2, is DAGVTQSPTHLIKTRGQQVTLRCSPKSGHDTVSWYQQALGQGPQFIFQYYEEEERQRGNFPDRFSGHQFPNYSSELNVNALLLGDSALYLCASSLIDHTGELFFGEGSRLTVL.

This clonotype was picked up one time. The chain joins TRBV18 to TRBJ2-4; TRBD2 is a possible D gene (6 bases). The CDR3 is 16 amino acids. Germline V gives CDR1 KGHSH, CDR2 LQKENI. V gave up 0 bases and J gave up 0 bases, with 9 bases separating them. As DNA, the CDR3 is TGTGCCAGCTCACCACCGTCGGGACTAGCCAAAAACATTCAGTACTTC. It is translated as CASSPPSGLAKNIQYF.

The V gene is TRBV7-2, the J gene TRBJ1-1; D ambiguous. Trimming removed 7 bases from V and 0 bases from J, with 12 bases in between. Germline V lookup: CDR1 SGHTA, CDR2 FQGNSA. This CDR3 comprises 14 residues. As DNA, the CDR3 is TGTGCCAGCACCGCCTTCGGGATGAACACTGAAGCTTTCTTT. Translating gives CASTAFGMNTEAFF.